The 15 T cell receptor beta chains given below trace back to one sample, sequenced in a study of beta chain features in type 1 diabetes. Whole-study results and caveats: All four CD4+ subsets of Type 1 diabetes patients contained TCRB CDR3s that were moderately but significantly shorter.

Antigens of these TCRs are unknown. Expressed TCRB transcripts were sequenced because the entire RNA isolate underwent reverse transcription. Clones were read by immunoSEQ multiplex PCR, and TCRdb kept only the in-frame ones, dropping some. The sample has roughly 340,000 clones, roughly 12% seen once. Input material: naive CD4+ T cells from blood. The receptors here all came from a woman younger than 35 with type 1 diabetes.

As for this clone: This same CDR3 is encoded by further DNA sequences in the sample. This sequence joins TRBV30 and TRBJ1-5; D gene unclear. CDR1 and CDR2 from the germline V gene are GTSNPN and SVGIG (reference sequence). The CDR3 consists of 13 residues. With 3 bases removed from V and 3 bases from J, the gap between germline ends came to 9 bases. DNA of the CDR3: TGTGCCTGGAGCAGGCAGGACAATCAGCCCCAGCATTTT. It encodes CAWSRQDNQPQHF.

The CDR3 sequence: CASSRDRDYEQYF. The CDR3 DNA is TGTGCCAGCAGCCGGGACAGGGATTACGAGCAGTACTTC. This chain uses TRBV11-1 with TRBJ2-7; 9 nucleotides line up with TRBD1. J lost 4 bases, V lost 5 bases, and 3 bases had no gene match. In germline, CDR1 is SGHAT, CDR2 FQDESV (reference sequence). CDR3 length: 13 residues.

The gene calls are TRBV27 and TRBJ1-4; TRBD1 aligns across 9 bases. In germline, CDR1 is MNHEY, CDR2 SMNVEV (reference sequence). V trimming: 6 bases; J trimming: 0 bases; junction bases outside the gene matches: 8. The CDR3 is 17 residues long. The CDR3 DNA reads as TGTGCCAGCAGGCGGAGGACAGGGGTTTCAACTAATGAAAAACTGTTTTTT. Translation: CASRRRTGVSTNEKLFF. Supplemented by reference TRBV27 and TRBJ1-4, the full variable domain reads EAQVTQNPRYLITVTGKKLTVTCSQNMNHEYMSWYRQDPGLGLRQIYYSMNVEVTDKGDVPEGYKVSRKEKRNFPLILESPSPNQTSLYFCASRRRTGVSTNEKLFFGSGTQLSVL.

DNA for the CDR3: TGTGCCAGCAGGCAAACAGGGTACAATGAGCAGTTCTTC. Its translation: CASRQTGYNEQFF. The chain couples TRBV2 to TRBJ2-1; a weak D match, TRBD1 (6 bases). This CDR3 is built from 13 residues. In germline, CDR1 is SNHLY, CDR2 FYNNEI. The V and J ends lost 6 bases and 4 bases respectively, with 10 bases between them.

The table lists this clone with a few counts. The rearrangement uses TRBV18 and TRBJ2-1, with 10 bases fitting TRBD2. CDR1 is KGHSH and CDR2 is LQKENI in the germline V gene. The CDR3 is made up of 15 amino acids. After removal of 5 bases from V and 3 bases from J, the junction contained 4 bases not matched to a gene. DNA for the CDR3: TGTGCCAGCTCATCAGCGGGAGGGGGCTACAATGAGCAGTTCTTC. Residues: CASSSAGGGYNEQFF.

V usage is TRBV15 and J usage is TRBJ2-1; 8 bases fit TRBD2. CDR3 size: 16 residues. Germline CDR1 LNHNV, CDR2 YYDKDF (reference sequence). V was pared by 6 bases and J by 3 bases, with 10 bases of the junction left unmatched. The CDR3, as DNA: TGTGCCACCAGTGAGATGGCGGGAGGTATCTACAATGAGCAGTTCTTC. Encoded protein: CATSEMAGGIYNEQFF.

This clone was counted between two and nine times. V is TRBV10-3 and J is TRBJ2-3; 9 nucleotides line up with TRBD2. The trim removed 7 bases at V and 2 bases at J, leaving 4 bases unmatched. The CDR3 is 14 amino acids. Germline V gene lookup returns CDR1 ENHRY and CDR2 SYGVKD. CDR3 nucleotide sequence: TGTGCCATCAACGAGCGGGAGGACACAGATACGCAGTATTTT. Its protein product is CAINEREDTDTQYF.

This clone came up a few times. The chain couples TRBV27 to TRBJ1-5, with D maybe TRBD1 (6 bases). Germline V gene sequence: CDR1 MNHEY, CDR2 SMNVEV (reference sequence). The CDR3 has 17 amino acids. V was shortened by 5 bases and J by 7 bases, with 24 bases between the two germline ends. CDR3 loop: CASSGGPSGGTGQPQHF. CDR3 DNA sequence: TGTGCCAGCAGTGGCGGTCCCAGTGGGGGCACGGGGCAGCCCCAGCATTTT.

V gene TRBV30 combines with J gene TRBJ1-2; 9 bases fit TRBD1. V trimming: 4 bases; J trimming: 4 bases; junction bases outside the gene matches: 1. Germline assignment: CDR1 GTSNPN and CDR2 SVGIG (reference sequence). The CDR3 runs to 12 residues. CDR3 coding DNA: TGTGCCTGGAAGGGACAGGGCTATGGCTACACCTTC. Its protein product is CAWKGQGYGYTF.

This clone was counted only a few times. The J gene is TRBJ2-6, the V gene TRBV4-3; possibly TRBD2 for D (7 bases). The V and J ends lost 5 bases and 0 bases respectively, with 14 bases between them. The CDR3 extends over 17 amino acids. Germline CDR1 is LGHNA and CDR2 is YSLEER. CDR3 sequence: CASSGGASSSGANVLTF. DNA for the CDR3: TGCGCCAGCAGCGGGGGGGCATCAAGCTCTGGGGCCAACGTCCTGACTTTC.

This chain connects TRBV9 to TRBJ2-7, with 7 positions matching TRBD2. Germline values: CDR1 SGDLS, CDR2 YYNGEE. The CDR3 spans 14 residues. V lost 0 bases to trimming and J lost 7 bases; unmatched junction nucleotides: 7. In DNA, the CDR3 is TGTGCCAGCAGCGTAGGTGGGAGGGTCGGAGAGCAGTACTTC. As protein: CASSVGGRVGEQYF.

This chain connects TRBV4-1 to TRBJ1-2, with 8 nucleotides matching TRBD1. This CDR3 region has 19 residues. CDR1 is MGHRA and CDR2 is YSYEKL in the germline V gene. V gave up 1 base and J gave up 3 bases; unmatched junction bases: 16. CDR3 nucleotide sequence: TGCGCCAGCAGCCAAGGGTGGGGGACAGGCAACGAGCAGTACTATGGCTACACCTTC. Amino acids: CASSQGWGTGNEQYYGYTF.

This clone was picked up a small number of times. The J gene is TRBJ2-1, the V gene TRBV19, with unresolved D. V was pared by 6 bases and J by 8 bases, with 17 bases between. CDR1 and CDR2 (germline): LNHDA, SQIVND (reference sequence). CDR3 length: 14 residues. The CDR3 region is CASSQLPRAHEQFF. CDR3 sequence (DNA): TGTGCCAGTAGCCAACTTCCCCGCGCCCATGAGCAGTTCTTC.

This clone occurred a few times. The chain is built from TRBV28 and TRBJ2-7; TRBD2 matches 7 bases. V shed 3 bases, J shed 0 bases, and the junction held 8 bases outside the gene matches. The CDR3 spans 16 residues. The germline CDR1 and CDR2 sequences are MDHEN and SYDVKM. For the CDR3, the DNA is TGTGCCAGCAGTTTCTCCTGGACTAGAGACTCCTACGAGCAGTACTTC. It is translated as CASSFSWTRDSYEQYF.

This clone was recorded a few times. V and J are TRBV2 and TRBJ2-7, with TRBD1 matching over 9 bases. Looked up from germline, CDR1 is SNHLY and CDR2 is FYNNEI. Germline trimming cut 6 bases from V and 2 bases from J; bases unmatched to any gene: 5. The CDR3 totals 14 residues. CDR3: CASRVGTGTYEQYF. The CDR3 nucleotides read TGTGCCAGCAGGGTGGGGACAGGGACCTACGAGCAGTACTTC.